This paragraph covers one T cell receptor (beta chain) sequence. Germline V gene data show CDR1 as SEHNR and CDR2 as FQNEAQ (reference sequence). Trimming pared 3 bases from V and 0 bases from J, leaving 11 bases between. This CDR3 is built from 15 residues. Sequenced by immunoSEQ multiplex PCR; TCRdb stores in-frame clones only, minus some. The table records roughly 400,000 clones, approximately 91% of them present only once. This record comes from a study of Ad26.COV2.S vaccination and SARS-CoV-2 variants. The treatment here: roughly 18 received Ad26.COV2.S at low or high dose, single or two shots; about 5 received placebo; per-sample allocation not given. Sampling occurred on day 63 after the first vaccine or placebo injection.

The receptor was isolated from a person between 18 and 65 years old who received the Ad26.COV2.S COVID-19 vaccine or a placebo. The chain is built from TRBV7-9 and TRBJ1-1; no reliable D call. The input for sequencing was peripheral blood, taken in a trial of Ad26.COV2.S vaccine versus placebo. CDR3 amino acids: CASSLGRSMNTEAFF. The CDR3 bases are TGTGCCAGCAGCTTGGGTCGCAGTATGAACACTGAAGCTTTCTTT. The full variable domain, completed using reference TRBV7-9 and TRBJ1-1, is DTGVSQNPRHKITKRGQNVTFRCDPISEHNRLYWYRQTLGQGPEFLTYFQNEAQLEKSRLLSDRFSAERPKGSFSTLEIQRTEQGDSAMYLCASSLGRSMNTEAFFGQGTRLTVV.